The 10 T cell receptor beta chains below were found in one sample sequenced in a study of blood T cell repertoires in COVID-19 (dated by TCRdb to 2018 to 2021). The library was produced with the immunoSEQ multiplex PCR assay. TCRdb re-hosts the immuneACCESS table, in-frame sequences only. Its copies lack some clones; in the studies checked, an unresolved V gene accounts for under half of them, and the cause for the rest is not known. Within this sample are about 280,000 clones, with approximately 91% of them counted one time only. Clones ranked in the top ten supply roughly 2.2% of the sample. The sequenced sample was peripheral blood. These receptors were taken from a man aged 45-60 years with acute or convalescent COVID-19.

CDR3 bases: TGTGCCACACAAGGTGGGCGAGTGGGCACCGGGGAGCTGTTTTTT. Protein product: CATQGGRVGTGELFF. The chain is built from TRBV5-4 and TRBJ2-2; D unresolved. The V and J ends lost 9 bases and 4 bases respectively, with 19 bases between them. CDR3 length: 15 residues. The germline V gene encodes CDR1 SGHNT and CDR2 YYREEE (reference sequence).

The CDR3 loop reads CASSQGPGDTEAFF. In DNA, the CDR3 is TGTGCCAGCAGCCAGGGACCAGGGGACACTGAAGCTTTCTTT. V and J are TRBV14 and TRBJ1-1; D perhaps matches TRBD1 (6 bases). Germline CDR1 reads SGHDN; CDR2 reads FVKESK. This CDR3 spans 14 amino acids. V was shortened by 3 bases and J by 3 bases, with 11 bases between the two germline ends. The entire variable domain, with the rest obtained from reference TRBV14 and TRBJ1-1, is as follows: EAGVTQFPSHSVIEKGQTVTLRCDPISGHDNLYWYRRVMGKEIKFLLHFVKESKQDESGMPNNRFLAERTGGTYSTLKVQPAELEDSGVYFCASSQGPGDTEAFFGQGTRLTVV.

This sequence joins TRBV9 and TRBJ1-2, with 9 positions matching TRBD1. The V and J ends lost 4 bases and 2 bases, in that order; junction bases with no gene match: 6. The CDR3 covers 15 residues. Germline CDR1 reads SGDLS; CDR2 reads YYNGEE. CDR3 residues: CASSTGQGKNYGYTF. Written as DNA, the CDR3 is TGTGCCAGCAGCACAGGACAGGGGAAGAACTATGGCTACACCTTC.

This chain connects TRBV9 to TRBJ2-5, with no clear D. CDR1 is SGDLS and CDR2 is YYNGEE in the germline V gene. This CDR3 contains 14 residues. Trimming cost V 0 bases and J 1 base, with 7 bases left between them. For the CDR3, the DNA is TGTGCCAGCAGCGTAGCGGAGCTCCAAGAGACCCAGTACTTC. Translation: CASSVAELQETQYF.

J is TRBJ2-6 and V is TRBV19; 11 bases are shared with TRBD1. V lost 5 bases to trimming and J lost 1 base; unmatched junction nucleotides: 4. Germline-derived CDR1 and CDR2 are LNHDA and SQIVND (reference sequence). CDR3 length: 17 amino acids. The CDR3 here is CASSLDRGRSGANVLTF. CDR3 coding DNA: TGTGCCAGTAGTTTGGACAGGGGGCGGTCTGGGGCCAACGTCCTGACTTTC. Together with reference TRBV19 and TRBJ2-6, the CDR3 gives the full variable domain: DGGITQSPKYLFRKEGQNVTLSCEQNLNHDAMYWYRQDPGQGLRLIYYSQIVNDFQKGDIAEGYSVSREKKESFPLTVTSAQKNPTAFYLCASSLDRGRSGANVLTFGAGSRLTVL.

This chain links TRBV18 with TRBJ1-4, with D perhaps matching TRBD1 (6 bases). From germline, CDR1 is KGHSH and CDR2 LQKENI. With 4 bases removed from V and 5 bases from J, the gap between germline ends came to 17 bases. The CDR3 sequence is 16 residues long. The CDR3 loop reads CASSRSPGADNEKLFF. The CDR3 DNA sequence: TGTGCCAGCTCACGATCCCCAGGGGCTGACAATGAAAAACTGTTTTTT.

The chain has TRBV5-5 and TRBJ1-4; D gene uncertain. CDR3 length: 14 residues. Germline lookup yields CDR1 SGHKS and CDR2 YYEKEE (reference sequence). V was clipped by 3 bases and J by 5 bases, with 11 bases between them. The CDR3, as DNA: TGTGCCAGCAGCTCCTGGGGAGCCAATGAAAAACTGTTTTTT. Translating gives CASSSWGANEKLFF. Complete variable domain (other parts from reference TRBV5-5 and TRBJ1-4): DAGVTQSPTHLIKTRGQQVTLRCSPISGHKSVSWYQQVLGQGPQFIFQYYEKEERGRGNFPDRFSARQFPNYSSELNVNALLLGDSALYLCASSSWGANEKLFFGSGTQLSVL.

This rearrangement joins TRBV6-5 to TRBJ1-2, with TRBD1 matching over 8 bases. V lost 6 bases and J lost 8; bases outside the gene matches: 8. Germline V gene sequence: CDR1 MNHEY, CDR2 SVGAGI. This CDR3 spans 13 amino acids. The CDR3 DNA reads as TGTGCCAGCAGGACAGGGGCCCCCTGGGGCTACACCTTC. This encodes CASRTGAPWGYTF.

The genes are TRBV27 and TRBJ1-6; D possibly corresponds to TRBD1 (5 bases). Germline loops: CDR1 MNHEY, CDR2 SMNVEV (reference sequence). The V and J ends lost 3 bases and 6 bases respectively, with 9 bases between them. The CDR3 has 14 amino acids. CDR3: CASSFRQSNSPLHF. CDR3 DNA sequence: TGTGCCAGCAGTTTCAGACAGAGTAATTCACCCCTCCACTTT.

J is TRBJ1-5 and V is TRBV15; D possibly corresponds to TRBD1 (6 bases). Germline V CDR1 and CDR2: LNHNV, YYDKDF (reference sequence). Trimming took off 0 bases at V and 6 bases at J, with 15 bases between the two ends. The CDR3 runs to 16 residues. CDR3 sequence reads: CATSRDLGGGGQPQHF. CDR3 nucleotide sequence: TGTGCCACCAGCAGAGATTTGGGGGGCGGGGGTCAGCCCCAGCATTTT.